This T cell receptor (beta chain) originates from a study of blood T cell repertoires in COVID-19. Background on the study: Italy, Spain and the United States were the sources of the convalescent and acute COVID-19 samples.

In the authors' workflow: Scientists estimated how many nucleated cells there were by amplifying reference gene primers. TCRdb's table, derived via immunoSEQ multiplex PCR, lists solely in-frame clones and lacks some. V, J and clone size are those of that table, while D and trimming were read from the DNA. Of some 280,000 clones listed, around 91% are singletons. With 5 bases removed from V and 8 bases from J, the gap between germline ends came to 13 bases. The CDR3 runs to 13 residues. The germline V gene has CDR1 MNHNY and CDR2 SVGAGI (reference sequence). This sequence was found in a woman in her sixties or seventies with acute or convalescent COVID-19. The rearrangement uses TRBV6-6 and TRBJ2-1, with TRBD1 as a possible D gene (5 bases). The sequenced material came from peripheral blood. CDR3: CASSRPTDYEQFF. CDR3 in DNA: TGTGCCAGCAGTCGCCCGACAGACTATGAGCAGTTCTTC.